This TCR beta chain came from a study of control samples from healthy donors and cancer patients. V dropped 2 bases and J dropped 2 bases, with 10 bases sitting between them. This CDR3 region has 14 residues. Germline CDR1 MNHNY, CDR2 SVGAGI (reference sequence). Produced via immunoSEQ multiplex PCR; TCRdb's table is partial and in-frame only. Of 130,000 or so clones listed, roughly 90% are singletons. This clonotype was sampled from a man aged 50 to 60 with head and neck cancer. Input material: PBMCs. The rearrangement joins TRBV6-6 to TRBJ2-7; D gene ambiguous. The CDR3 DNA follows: TGTGCCAGCAGTTACGGGCAGAATACCTACGAGCAGTACTTC. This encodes CASSYGQNTYEQYF.